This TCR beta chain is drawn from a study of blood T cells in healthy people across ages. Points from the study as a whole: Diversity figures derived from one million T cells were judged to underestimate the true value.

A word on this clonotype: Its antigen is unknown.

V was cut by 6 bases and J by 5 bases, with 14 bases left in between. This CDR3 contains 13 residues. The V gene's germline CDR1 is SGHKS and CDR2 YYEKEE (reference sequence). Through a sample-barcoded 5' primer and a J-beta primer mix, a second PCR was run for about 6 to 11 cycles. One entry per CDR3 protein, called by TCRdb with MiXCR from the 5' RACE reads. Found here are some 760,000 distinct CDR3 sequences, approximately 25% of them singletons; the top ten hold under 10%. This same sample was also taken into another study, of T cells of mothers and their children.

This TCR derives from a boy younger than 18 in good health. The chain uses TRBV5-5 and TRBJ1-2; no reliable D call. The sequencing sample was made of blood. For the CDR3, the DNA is TGTGCCAGCATCCCGAGGAACAGTTATGGCTACACCTTC. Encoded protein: CASIPRNSYGYTF.